The source of this T cell receptor (beta chain) is a study of human T cells and chemical hapten exposure. Overall study: There were weekly diphenylcyclopropenone doses to the scalp for patients throughout the roughly 25-week study. Patch tests delivered 0.01% DPC to the upper back and were evaluated at 6 days. Findings and limits, study-wide: Having alopecia, the donors may differ immunologically from healthy people.

TCRdb ran MiXCR on the RACE reads and lists one entry per CDR3 protein. The sample shows more than 80,000 distinct CDR3 sequences, about 10% of them seen only once. The germline V gene encodes CDR1 MGHRA and CDR2 YSYEKL. Trimming took 2 bases from V and 7 from J; bases not matched to a gene: 7. The CDR3 spans 15 residues. Time point specified: patch test 2, 6 weeks after DPC sensitization. Treatment indicated: therapeutic diphenylcyclopropenone sensitization with weekly scalp DPC. Each patch-test visit's blood sample preceded patch application. This clonotype was recorded at least ten times. Its antigen is unknown.

The input for sequencing was whole blood, taken in connection with sensitization to the hapten diphenylcyclopropenone (DPC). J is TRBJ1-5 and V is TRBV4-1; 8 bases line up with TRBD1. This sequence originates from a woman between 50 and 59 years old with alopecia areata. Some clones in this sample may be carry-over from other donors' samples. The CDR3 coding sequence is TGCGCCAGCAGCCAAACCACAGGGGGTGGACAGCCCCAGCATTTT. Encoded protein: CASSQTTGGGQPQHF.